This paragraph covers one TCR beta chain sequence. There is no known antigen for this receptor. Qualities for individual bases were not recorded, and no much larger clone is one base off. The data belong to a study of cytomegalovirus exposure and HLA in healthy donors (dated by TCRdb to 2017 to 2019). For the wider study: According to an earlier analysis of 550 to 700 of the donors, roughly 180 million T cells yielded 117 million unique TCR beta sequences and roughly 280 Gb of sequence data. Genome-wide SNP genotypes for about 60% of the roughly 670 donors were used in a later genetic analysis, which treated that subset as a discovery cohort. To predict cytomegalovirus infection status, the study combined high-throughput TCR immunosequencing, statistical association of individual TCRs with disease status, and machine learning. Every repertoire in the discovery cohort had been generated on one and the same sequencing platform. The T cell repertoires of 666 subjects were profiled by immunosequencing and related to cytomegalovirus serostatus. Across 398 genotyped donors of the cohort, an average of approximately 220,000 unique TCR beta nucleotide sequences per donor were sequenced, and approximately 17% of those sequences were non-productive. Rather than using new phenotypic data, the later analysis identified candidate immune exposures from TCR beta sequences and from how often those sequences occurred across donors. Donor age, sex, ethnicity and CMV serostatus were collected together with the repertoire data. The number of typed donors differed by locus: about 620-630 for A, B, C, DRB1 and DQB1; 500 to 550 for DQA1; over 600 for DPA1; and some 430 for DPB1. The study aimed to test whether signatures of past pathogen exposure could be identified by cataloging public T cell receptors. Roughly 5 DR-DQ haplotypes were treated as single units for association and clustering because of strong linkage in the cohort. Among the roughly 410 genotyped donors, approximately 81% belonged to the genetic ancestry cluster associated with self-reported Caucasian donors. Besides the first cohort of approximately 710 subjects, a separate validation cohort made up of roughly 120 different subjects was used. HLA typing covered class I and class II loci at four-digit resolution. About 300 gigabases of sequencing data and 78 million or so unique TCR sequences were included in an early release covering 550 to 800 HLA-typed donors. In an earlier analysis of a few hundred of the donors, high-throughput TCR beta sequencing was used to judge whether each TCR beta V gene segment behaved as functional or pseudogenic. A later analysis re-analyzed previously published TCR beta repertoires from 650 to 800 donors and added high-resolution HLA genotyping to study TCR occurrence patterns.

Results and caveats for the whole study, not just this receptor: A further reported finding was that TCR beta sequences accurately predicted the HLA-A and HLA-B alleles for most subjects in the first cohort. In an earlier analysis of approximately 590 of the donors, most TCR beta V segments appeared in productive rearrangements about 87% or about 30% of the time, broadly matching IMGT annotations. Most TCR sequences were seen in very few donors, while some public TCRs were found in many individuals. Sequencing depth was assumed to be roughly uniform across donors in the presence/absence analyses, though that assumption may not hold. In a later analysis, HLA-associated TCR beta chains showed more clonal expansion and lower generation probabilities than non-associated chains that were equally common. In vitro tests confirmed that three of the cytomegalovirus-associated TCR beta chains recognize cytomegalovirus antigens. Correlated functional status among segregating V segments might reflect linkage disequilibrium, but an unknown experimental factor could not be ruled out. In the study, around 150 TCR beta chains were listed as associated with cytomegalovirus. Because HLA typing was unavailable for some donors at each locus, only the typed subset was used in association tests. When HLA alleles, especially DR and DQ, strongly co-occurred, attributing TCR associations to individual alleles was difficult. In a later genetic analysis, a missense DCLRE1C variant was associated with V-gene and J-gene trimming of TCR beta chains, and the association was replicated in an independent cohort. This cohort had only TCR beta chains sequenced, and the lack of alpha or paired-chain data limited which features could be detected. A cluster of highly shared sequence variants was judged likely to represent a technical artifact of the sequencing pipeline. The authors suggested that the approach could potentially be extended to other disease states and immunological phenotypes. Because the 87-base-pair reads could not distinguish some IMGT-functional V segments, including TRBV6-2 and TRBV6-3, those segments were excluded. Cytomegalovirus status was reported to be diagnosed by the classifier with high specificity and sensitivity in both the original and validation cohorts. Because counts were too low, under 20 rarely observed V segments, including chromosome 9 orphons, were left out of the earlier analysis of a few hundred of the donors. In a later analysis, some 17,000 TCR beta sequences were associated with specific HLA alleles at a false discovery rate of 0.05. In a later analysis, most CMV-associated TCR beta chains were found to appear HLA-restricted, with HLA associations seemingly driven largely by CMV exposure. A later analysis found that TCR association rates varied across HLA loci, with DRB1 alleles showing the most associated TCRs and HLA-C alleles the fewest. A later genetic analysis reported fewer N-insertions in productive TCRs among donors in an Asian-associated ancestry cluster than the approximately 700-donor mean. A later analysis reported that several top co-occurrence clusters appeared linked to parvovirus B19, influenza, CMV and Epstein-Barr virus. For the cohort, immune exposure information was limited to CMV serostatus.

Libraries came from the immunoSEQ multiplex PCR assay. A mixture of 60 forward primers for TCR Vbeta segments and 13 reverse primers for TCR Jbeta segments was used in the multiplex PCR. The CDR3 region of rearranged TCR beta genes was amplified from genomic DNA with a multiplex PCR assay. The Illumina HiSeq System was used to sequence the amplified TCR beta libraries as 87-base-pair reads. As for the original processing: A later analysis tallied 80 million to 95 million unique TCR beta chains across the 666 repertoires, and around 12 million of those chains were shared by two or more donors. A nearest-neighbor algorithm error-corrected the raw reads and collapsed the reads into unique sequences, merging closely related sequences to remove PCR and sequencing errors. Alignment of CDR3 sequences to IMGT reference sequences was used to assign V, D and J gene segments. For a sequence to be retained, at least a six-nucleotide match to both a V gene segment and a J gene segment was required. Rearrangements were called productive when the CDR3 lacked stop codons and stayed in frame with V and J; all others were non-productive. Following IMGT convention, CDR3 was defined as the stretch from the second conserved V-encoded cysteine to the conserved J-encoded phenylalanine. The earlier analysis of more than 450 of the donors excluded sequences that lacked an unambiguous match to a single V gene segment. In an earlier analysis of a few hundred of the donors, a V segment was called functional when productive rearrangements were above 56.7%, and segregating when the standard deviation between donors exceeded 5%. A statistical classification framework was developed to diagnose cytomegalovirus status using the catalog of TCR beta chain sequences. A later analysis assigned V and J genes by comparing TCR nucleotide sequences with IMGT/GENE-DB human TR gene sequences. Using the TCRdist pipeline, a later analysis assigned CDR3 sequences along with most-parsimonious VDJ recombination scenarios. A later analysis defined each TCR beta chain by its CDR3 amino acid sequence plus V-gene family, and excluded reads lacking a unique V-gene family. To address suspected cross-contamination and a sequencing artifact, a later analysis removed around 600 highly shared, low-generation-probability nucleotide sequences. A later analysis calculated a clonal expansion index for each public chain from normalized within-repertoire ranks of inferred template counts. A later analysis computed generation probabilities with a VDJ recombination model fitted to out-of-frame rearrangements, and checked the results against IGoR. In a later analysis, hypergeometric tests were used to score TCR-TCR, TCR-HLA and TCR-CMV co-occurrence, with a repertoire-size bias correction applied to TCR pairs. In a later analysis, false discovery rates were estimated by permuting HLA or CMV assignments 20 times. In a later analysis, co-occurring TCRs were grouped with DBSCAN, and TCRdist sequence similarity was added when clustering was performed within HLA-allele-positive subsets. Repertoires with fewer than 30,000 or more than 120,000 public chains, plus five repertoires with anomalous nucleotide sharing, were excluded from co-occurrence clustering. TCRdb mirrors the immuneACCESS table, restricted to in-frame sequences. Some clones are absent from its copies; in checked studies, under half trace to an unresolved V gene, and the reason for the others is unknown. V, J and clone size are those of that table, while D and trimming were read from the DNA. Across this sample there are under 150,000 clones, with 75% to 85% seen only once. The ten largest clones capture under 3.5% of the sample.

The cohort comprised some 730 healthy bone marrow donors. At the time of sampling, all cohort members were nominally healthy, though unrecorded immune exposures were likely present. The donor tested CMV seronegative, placing the donor among the roughly 400 seronegative members of the cohort. Each donor provided a peripheral blood sample, and peripheral blood mononuclear cells were used for TCR beta sequencing. Genomic DNA extraction from the blood cell samples was performed with the Qiagen DNeasy Blood Extraction Kit. From a lookup of the germline V gene, CDR1 and CDR2 are SGHRS and YFSETQ. V has 0 bases trimmed and J has 6 bases trimmed; junction bases matching no gene number 5. There are 16 amino acids in the CDR3, from cysteine to phenylalanine inclusive. Of all the DNA, just the CDR3 is kept, 48 bases in frame from base 1.

This chain joins TRBV5-1 to TRBJ1-6, with 8 central nucleotides matching TRBD1. This sequence originates from a man aged 45-65 years in good health and CMV-seronegative. Sequenced: PBMCs. The CDR3 protein: CASSLATGQGNSPLHF. The DNA sequence reads TGCGCCAGCAGCTTGGCCACAGGACAGGGTAATTCACCCCTCCACTTT.